Listed below are T cell receptor beta chains from one sample, sequenced in a study of CD8 T cells in Susac syndrome. TCRdb itself ran the immunoSEQ multiplex PCR reads through MiXCR, one entry per CDR3 protein. The table has over 200,000 distinct CDR3 sequences, around 93% seen once; the top ten hold around 0.08%. Sequencing was carried out using CD4+ T cells from PBMCs. The receptors derive from a human donor with multiple sclerosis. CDR3s include the opening cysteine and the closing phenylalanine or tryptophan. A D gene is named only where the DNA matches it firmly. Where a row states a size, it is once, few, many or the class of an expanded clone; other rows omit it.

J gene	V gene	CDR3 length	clone size	D gene	CDR3 protein	CDR3 DNA
TRBJ1-1	TRBV7-2	15	-	TRBD1	CASSLSLQGGRKAFF	TGTGCCAGCAGTCTTTCACTACAGGGGGGCCGTAAAGCTTTCTTT
TRBJ1-1	TRBV6-5	14	few	-	CASSPGTANTEAFF	TGTGCCAGCAGTCCTGGGACCGCGAACACTGAAGCTTTCTTT
TRBJ1-3	TRBV20-1	15	-	TRBD1	CSATQGGSSGNTIYF	TGCAGTGCTACCCAGGGGGGGAGCTCTGGAAACACCATATATTTT
TRBJ1-4	TRBV12-3/TRBV12-4	14	-	-	CASSPGTLNEKLFF	TGTGCCAGCAGTCCCGGGACCTTGAATGAAAAACTGTTTTTT
TRBJ1-1	TRBV11-2	11	-	-	CASSMTVEAFF	TGTGCCAGCAGCATGACAGTTGAAGCTTTCTTT
TRBJ2-1	TRBV24-1	15	once	TRBD2	CATSEGLAGHNEQFF	TGTGCCACCAGTGAAGGTCTAGCGGGGCACAATGAGCAGTTCTTC
TRBJ1-2	TRBV5-1	17	-	-	CASSLKPGAPPNYGYTF	TGCGCCAGCAGCTTGAAACCCGGGGCCCCACCTAACTATGGCTACACCTTC
TRBJ1-6	TRBV7-9	16	-	-	CASSEPLGGDKTPLHF	TGTGCCAGCAGCGAACCCCTCGGGGGGGATAAGACACCCCTCCACTTT
TRBJ2-1	TRBV12-3/TRBV12-4	11	-	-	CASCAYNEQFF	TGTGCCAGCTGCGCCTACAATGAGCAGTTCTTC
TRBJ1-2	TRBV3-1	15	-	-	CASSQGGQVGYGYTF	TGTGCCAGCAGCCAAGGAGGGCAGGTCGGCTATGGCTACACCTTC
TRBJ2-1	TRBV30	12	-	-	CAWTDGGNEQFF	TGTGCCTGGACGGACGGGGGCAATGAGCAGTTCTTC
TRBJ1-2	TRBV24-1	16	-	-	CATSVVGAGLSYGYTF	TGTGCCACCAGTGTGGTGGGGGCAGGGCTCTCCTATGGCTACACCTTC
TRBJ2-1	TRBV18	12	-	-	CASSPYAYEQFF	TGTGCCAGCTCACCATACGCGTATGAGCAGTTCTTC
TRBJ1-5	TRBV9	14	once	-	CASSVTPAGQPQHF	TGTGCCAGCAGCGTTACCCCAGCGGGGCAGCCCCAGCATTTT
TRBJ2-7	TRBV6-4	14	once	-	CASSSSQGPYEQYF	TGTGCCAGCAGTTCTTCACAGGGTCCCTACGAGCAGTACTTC
TRBJ1-5	TRBV20-1	13	-	TRBD1	CSAVDRAFEIQHF	TGCAGTGCGGTGGACAGGGCCTTTGAGATCCAGCATTTT
TRBJ2-7	TRBV4-2	14	once	-	CASSQDLEDYEQYF	TGTGCCAGCAGCCAAGATCTAGAGGACTACGAGCAGTACTTC
TRBJ1-2	TRBV6-5	14	-	-	CASSYSTGLGGYTF	TGTGCCAGCAGTTACTCGACGGGCTTGGGGGGCTACACCTTC
TRBJ1-2	TRBV12-3/TRBV12-4	11	-	-	CASSPTGRCTF	TGTGCCAGCAGTCCCACAGGGAGGTGCACCTTC
TRBJ2-7	TRBV6-5	15	-	-	CASTPPTGGSYEQYF	TGTGCCAGCACCCCCCCGACGGGTGGGTCCTACGAGCAGTACTTC
TRBJ2-2	TRBV12-3/TRBV12-4	12	-	-	CASSLPPGELFF	TGTGCCAGCAGTTTACCCCCCGGGGAGCTGTTTTTT
TRBJ1-2	TRBV3-1	13	-	-	CASGQNSDYGYTF	TGTGCCAGCGGTCAGAACAGTGACTATGGCTACACCTTC
TRBJ2-7	TRBV5-1	14	-	TRBD2	CASSFGLANDEQYF	TGCGCCAGCAGCTTTGGACTAGCAAACGACGAGCAGTACTTC
TRBJ2-1	TRBV3-1	13	-	-	CASSQDRWGEQFF	TGTGCCAGCAGCCAAGATAGATGGGGTGAGCAGTTCTTC
TRBJ1-1	TRBV30	16	once	TRBD1	CAWSGGDRGLKTEAFF	TGTGCCTGGAGTGGAGGGGACAGGGGGCTGAAAACTGAAGCTTTCTTT
TRBJ2-5	TRBV9	15	-	TRBD1	CASSVGDRDEETQYF	TGTGCCAGCAGCGTGGGGGACAGGGATGAGGAGACCCAGTACTTC
TRBJ1-1	TRBV12-3/TRBV12-4	14	-	-	CASSPRSVNTEAFF	TGTGCCAGCAGTCCCCGCTCCGTTAACACTGAAGCTTTCTTT
TRBJ2-1	TRBV12-3/TRBV12-4	12	-	-	CASSPVQGEQFF	TGTGCCAGCAGTCCCGTACAGGGTGAGCAGTTCTTC
TRBJ1-6	TRBV25-1	14	-	-	CASSDSVLSSPLHF	TGTGCCAGCAGTGATTCGGTCCTCAGTTCACCCCTCCACTTT
TRBJ2-5	TRBV7-9	17	-	TRBD2	CASTHWAGDVWEETQYF	TGTGCCAGCACCCACTGGGCGGGGGACGTATGGGAAGAGACCCAGTACTTC
TRBJ2-7	TRBV14	14	-	-	CASSQVWLSYEQYF	TGTGCCAGCAGCCAAGTATGGCTGTCCTACGAGCAGTACTTC
TRBJ2-1	TRBV2	15	-	TRBD2	CASSDRGGLYNEQFF	TGTGCCAGCAGCGATCGGGGGGGCCTCTACAATGAGCAGTTCTTC
TRBJ2-3	TRBV27	13	-	-	CASSFSPSDTQYF	TGTGCCAGCAGTTTCTCACCTTCAGATACGCAGTATTTT
TRBJ2-7	TRBV12-3/TRBV12-4	14	-	TRBD1	CASRPGQGSHEQYF	TGTGCCAGCAGGCCGGGACAGGGATCCCACGAGCAGTACTTC
TRBJ1-1	TRBV20-1	11	once	-	CSAKMGTEAFF	TGCAGTGCTAAAATGGGCACTGAAGCTTTCTTT
TRBJ1-6	TRBV27	15	-	-	CASSLSNRLDSPLHF	TGTGCCAGCAGTTTATCGAACAGGTTGGATTCACCCCTCCACTTT
TRBJ2-1	TRBV20-1	15	-	TRBD2	CSAGTGTSGVYEQFF	TGCAGTGCTGGGACCGGGACTAGTGGGGTCTATGAGCAGTTCTTC
TRBJ1-2	TRBV20-1	15	-	-	CSASRQTNQLYGYTF	TGCAGTGCTAGCCGACAGACAAACCAACTCTATGGCTACACCTTC
TRBJ1-2	TRBV9	13	-	-	CASRRGTHYGYTF	TGTGCCAGCAGGAGAGGGACACACTATGGCTACACCTTC
TRBJ2-3	TRBV20-1	16	-	TRBD2	CSARDLAGASTDTQYF	TGCAGTGCTAGAGATCTAGCGGGGGCCTCCACGGATACGCAGTATTTT